The rows below give T cell receptor beta chains drawn from one sample of a study of T-cell memory formation after mild COVID-19. A single record per CDR3 protein comes from TCRdb applying MiXCR to the 5' RACE reads. The sample has roughly 380,000 distinct CDR3 sequences; over 25% are singletons. Sequenced input: PBMCs or a T cell subset sorted from them (not recorded which). The receptors derive from an adult woman who had mild COVID-19 (a few samples of this study predate the infection). Cell type and time point are not known. Each CDR3 is given with its conserved first and last residue. A D gene is named only where the DNA matches it firmly. A row's size may be missing; if present it is once, few, many or a size class.

>TRBD2|TRBV10-3|.|TRBJ2-3
TGTGCCATCAGTGCAGCGGGGGAGCGTACAGATACGCAGTATTTT
CAISAAGERTDTQYF
>TRBD1|TRBV7-9|few|TRBJ2-7
TGTGCCAGCAGCTCGGACAGGGCCACAATGGGCTACTCCTACGAGCAGTACTTC
CASSSDRATMGYSYEQYF
>.|TRBV2|.|TRBJ1-4
TGTGCCAGCAGCAGGGAAGAAAAACTGTTTTTT
CASSREEKLFF
>.|TRBV6-5|.|TRBJ2-2
TGTGCCAGCAGCACCGGGACCGGGGGTACCGGGGAGCTGTTTTTT
CASSTGTGGTGELFF
>.|TRBV5-6|.|TRBJ2-1
TGTGCCAGCAGCGAAAAAAGCAGACTCTCCTACAATGAGCAGTTCTTC
CASSEKSRLSYNEQFF
>.|TRBV20-1|.|TRBJ1-2
TGCAGTGCTAGAGAAGGAGGGGCTCCCTCATCACCCTATGGCTACACCTTC
CSAREGGAPSSPYGYTF
>.|TRBV6-5|.|TRBJ1-1
TGTGCCAGCAGCTCCGACCCGAAGTCGGAAGCTTTCTTT
CASSSDPKSEAFF
>.|TRBV12-3/TRBV12-4|.|TRBJ1-5
TGTGCCAGCCGGGACTATGGGGGCAATCAGCCCCAGCATTTT
CASRDYGGNQPQHF
>.|TRBV7-2|few|TRBJ2-6
TGTGCCAGCAGCCGTGGATTCTCTGGGGCCAACGTCCTGACTTTC
CASSRGFSGANVLTF
>.|TRBV5-5|.|TRBJ2-7
TGTGCCAGCAGCTTGGAAGGGGCGCGGGTGTACGAGCAGTACTTC
CASSLEGARVYEQYF
>TRBD2|TRBV12-3/TRBV12-4|.|TRBJ2-3
TGTGCCAGCAGCGCCCGGGACTACACAGATACGCAGTATTTT
CASSARDYTDTQYF
>TRBD1|TRBV4-3|.|TRBJ2-2
TGCGCCAGCAGCCAAGGCATTACAGGGGGAAACACCGGGGAGCTGTTTTTT
CASSQGITGGNTGELFF
>TRBD1|TRBV7-9|few|TRBJ2-7
TGTGCCAGCAGGATGACAGGGGAGAGCAACGAGCAGTACTTC
CASRMTGESNEQYF
>.|TRBV29-1|.|TRBJ1-1
TGCAGCGTTGCAGGGTTAGGTCACACTGAAGCTTTCTTT
CSVAGLGHTEAFF
>.|TRBV6-5|.|TRBJ1-1
TGTGCCAGCAGCCTCGGCTTAATACAGAACACTGAAGCTTTCTTT
CASSLGLIQNTEAFF
>TRBD1|TRBV12-3/TRBV12-4|.|TRBJ1-4
TGTGCCAGCAGACAAGAACAGGGGGCTGGAGAAAAACTGTTTTTT
CASRQEQGAGEKLFF
>.|TRBV2|.|TRBJ2-7
TGTGCCAGCACCGACGGGCGGTCCTACGAGCAGTACTTC
CASTDGRSYEQYF
>.|TRBV27|.|TRBJ2-1
TGTGCCAGCAGTAGGGTGGGGGGCGGCGGATTATCTGAGCAGTTCTTC
CASSRVGGGGLSEQFF
>TRBD2|TRBV7-9|.|TRBJ2-1
TGTGCCAGCAGATCCGGGACTAGCAATGAGCAGTTCTTC
CASRSGTSNEQFF
>TRBD1|TRBV6-2/TRBV6-3|.|TRBJ2-7
TGTGCCAGCAGTTATACAGGGGACGGCTCCTACGAGCAGTACTTC
CASSYTGDGSYEQYF
>TRBD2|TRBV5-6|few|TRBJ2-5
TGTGCCAGCAGCTTGCCTAGCGGGGTACTAGAGACCCAGTACTTC
CASSLPSGVLETQYF
>TRBD2|TRBV12-3/TRBV12-4|.|TRBJ2-2
TGTGCCAGCACCCGGACGGCGGGAGGAACCGGGGAGCTGTTTTTT
CASTRTAGGTGELFF
>.|TRBV20-1|.|TRBJ2-1
TGCAGTGCTAGAGATTTCGGCGGGAATGAGCAGTTCTTC
CSARDFGGNEQFF
>.|TRBV7-9|.|TRBJ2-7
TGTGCCAGCAGCCCCCATATTGGCTACGAGCAGTACTTC
CASSPHIGYEQYF
>.|TRBV5-1|many|TRBJ2-3
TGCGCCAGCAGCTTAGTCGGCGGGCCCACAGATACGCAGTATTTT
CASSLVGGPTDTQYF
>TRBD1|TRBV25-1|few|TRBJ2-7
TGTGCCAGCAGTGACCGGGACAGGGAATACGAGCAGTACTTC
CASSDRDREYEQYF
>.|TRBV7-9|.|TRBJ1-4
TGTGCCAGCAGCTTAGGACATTGGCGGACGGTTGCAACTAATGAAAAACTGTTTTTT
CASSLGHWRTVATNEKLFF
>.|TRBV20-1|.|TRBJ1-5
TGCAGTGCCGAGGAATGGGCAGATAGCAATCAGCCCCAGCATTTT
CSAEEWADSNQPQHF
>TRBD2|TRBV4-2|few|TRBJ2-1
TGTGCCAGCAGCCAAGAGGCAGCGGGAGGGCCGAATGAGCAGTTCTTC
CASSQEAAGGPNEQFF
>.|TRBV7-9|few|TRBJ2-1
TGTGCCAGCAGCCGAGCGGTGAGGTTCTCCTACAATGAGCAGTTCTTC
CASSRAVRFSYNEQFF